The 10 T cell receptor beta chains presented below share a single source sample, sequenced in a study of blood T cells in healthy people across ages. Combining a sample-barcoded 5' primer with a J-beta primer mix, a second PCR ran for about 6 to 11 cycles. TCRdb re-derived calls from the 5' RACE reads in MiXCR, one entry per CDR3 protein. The sample consists of around 1,900,000 distinct CDR3 sequences, approximately 39% of them appearing once. The specimen sequenced was blood. The source of these receptors is a human donor in good health.

The genes are TRBV3-1 and TRBJ1-1, with D perhaps matching TRBD1 (5 bases). CDR3 length equals 17 residues. The V end lost 2 bases, the J end lost 4 bases, and 20 bases lay between the germline ends. Germline V gives CDR1 LGHDT, CDR2 YNNKEL (reference sequence). CDR3 sequence (DNA): TGTGCCAGCAGCCAACGGACACCCAGCCGGGGGACCACTGAAGCTTTCTTT. Translating gives CASSQRTPSRGTTEAFF.

J is TRBJ2-7 and V is TRBV20-1; 11 bases map to TRBD2. The CDR3 has 17 residues. V lost 2 bases, J lost 5 bases, and 14 bases stayed unmatched. Germline CDR1 and CDR2: DFQATT and SNEGSKA (reference sequence). CDR3 residues: CSARRLAGGPGAHEQYF. The CDR3 nucleotides read TGCAGTGCTAGACGTCTAGCGGGGGGACCAGGTGCTCACGAGCAGTACTTC.

The V and J genes are TRBV7-2 and TRBJ2-1; 8 bases agree with TRBD1. Germline-derived CDR1 and CDR2 are SGHTA and FQGNSA. The CDR3 loop spans 15 amino acids. With V trimmed by 3 bases and J by 9 bases, 10 bases remained unmatched. The CDR3 DNA follows: TGTGCCAGCAGCTTCGACAGGGGAATGATCGGTGAGCAGTTCTTC. It specifies CASSFDRGMIGEQFF.

V is TRBV28 and J is TRBJ2-7; D call uncertain. The closer fit of TRBJ2-5 to the DNA end suggests the J call may be wrong. CDR3 length: 17 residues. From germline, CDR1 is MDHEN and CDR2 SYDVKM. The CDR3 here is CASSFVETPQSRETQYF. CDR3 DNA: TGTGCCAGCAGTTTCGTCGAGACACCTCAAAGTAGGGAGACCCAGTACTTC.

J is TRBJ1-2 and V is TRBV20-1; D might be TRBD1 (5 bases). Germline V gene data show CDR1 as DFQATT and CDR2 as SNEGSKA (reference sequence). The V gene lost 6 bases and the J gene lost 6 bases, with 14 bases spanning the gap. The CDR3 spans 12 residues. DNA for the CDR3: TGCAGTGCCCCGGACACCCGAAATGGCTACACCTTC. Translation: CSAPDTRNGYTF.

This CDR3 reads CSVRRLGYEQYF. CDR3 in DNA: TGCAGCGTTCGTCGATTGGGATACGAGCAGTACTTC. The chain has TRBV29-1 and TRBJ2-7; no definite D call. Germline CDR1 and CDR2: SQVTM and ANQGSEA. V lost 5 bases, J lost 4 bases, and 12 bases lay in between. This CDR3 comprises 12 residues.

This clonotype occurred a few times. The V gene is TRBV15, the J gene TRBJ1-1; D gene unclear. V shed 0 bases and J shed 1 base, with 6 bases lying between them. Germline V gene sequence: CDR1 LNHNV, CDR2 YYDKDF (reference sequence). This CDR3 is built from 14 residues. The DNA for the CDR3 is TGTGCCACCAGCAGAGATAGCGGGAACACTGAAGCTTTCTTT. Translated: CATSRDSGNTEAFF.

The gene calls are TRBV24-1 and TRBJ1-1; 8 bases match TRBD1. V lost 3 bases, J lost 8 bases, and 4 bases stayed unmatched. The CDR3 runs 13 residues. In germline, CDR1 is KGHDR, CDR2 SFDVKD. The CDR3 spells CATSDETGGEAFF. In nucleotides, the CDR3 is TGTGCCACCAGTGATGAAACAGGGGGGGAAGCTTTCTTT.

This rearrangement joins TRBV20-1 to TRBJ2-7; D is possibly TRBD1 (6 bases). The CDR3 extends over 12 amino acids. V gave up 5 bases and J gave up 5 bases, with 13 bases separating them. CDR1 DFQATT and CDR2 SNEGSKA come from the germline V gene (reference sequence). CDR3 coding DNA: TGCAGTGCTGGGGACAATACCGACGAGCAGTACTTC. Translation gives CSAGDNTDEQYF.

This clonotype has a handful of counts. The chain links TRBV28 to TRBJ1-2, with D possibly TRBD1 on 5 matching bases. The CDR3 totals 15 residues. Trimming took off 5 bases at V and 4 bases at J, with 17 bases between the two ends. Germline V gene sequence: CDR1 MDHEN, CDR2 SYDVKM. The CDR3 region has the DNA TGTGCCAGCAGTCTACCCTCTGTGGGGGGCTATGGCTACACCTTC. As protein: CASSLPSVGGYGYTF.